The rows below give T cell receptor beta chains drawn from one sample of a study of T-cell memory formation after mild COVID-19. TCRdb called the 5' RACE reads again in MiXCR, with one record for every CDR3 protein. This sample has about 400,000 distinct CDR3 sequences, with less than 25% found just once. The sequencing input was PBMCs or a T cell subset sorted from them (not recorded which). These receptors all come from an adult woman who had mild COVID-19 (a few samples of this study predate the infection). Cell type and time point are not known. CDR3s leave out the opening cysteine and the closing phenylalanine or tryptophan. The order of the fields is V gene, D gene, J gene, CDR3 protein. The D gene is left open where the match is weak.

v_call: TRBV24-1
d_call: TRBD2
j_call: TRBJ2-3
cdr3_aa: ATSNSGRARAGTDTQY

v_call: TRBV3-1
d_call: TRBD1
j_call: TRBJ1-2
cdr3_aa: ASSQIRQGNYGYT

v_call: TRBV7-2
d_call: NA
j_call: TRBJ1-1
cdr3_aa: ASSLARGTTEAF

v_call: TRBV20-1
d_call: NA
j_call: TRBJ2-3
cdr3_aa: SARSYEGTDTQY

v_call: TRBV7-9
d_call: TRBD1
j_call: TRBJ2-1
cdr3_aa: ASSSLRTGMVEQF

v_call: TRBV4-1
d_call: TRBD1
j_call: TRBJ2-7
cdr3_aa: ASSQVDRGYEQY

v_call: TRBV3-1
d_call: NA
j_call: TRBJ2-5
cdr3_aa: ASSPLLGQETQY

v_call: TRBV12-3/TRBV12-4
d_call: TRBD2
j_call: TRBJ2-7
cdr3_aa: ASSLTSGGRGYEQY

v_call: TRBV11-2
d_call: NA
j_call: TRBJ2-7
cdr3_aa: ASSFADSYEQY

v_call: TRBV29-1
d_call: NA
j_call: TRBJ1-1
cdr3_aa: SVLSSAGNTEAF

v_call: TRBV18
d_call: TRBD1
j_call: TRBJ2-3
cdr3_aa: ASSPSGGLSDTQY

v_call: TRBV9
d_call: TRBD1
j_call: TRBJ2-2
cdr3_aa: ASSSRDSHTGELF

v_call: TRBV5-5
d_call: NA
j_call: TRBJ2-5
cdr3_aa: ASSRLSGTGETQY

v_call: TRBV19
d_call: TRBD1
j_call: TRBJ2-1
cdr3_aa: ASSTGGLAEQF

v_call: TRBV5-1
d_call: NA
j_call: TRBJ1-1
cdr3_aa: ASSLLGASDTEAF

v_call: TRBV6-5
d_call: TRBD2
j_call: TRBJ2-1
cdr3_aa: ASSPRDSGRAYNEQF

v_call: TRBV20-1
d_call: NA
j_call: TRBJ2-5
cdr3_aa: SASTVGETQY

v_call: TRBV3-1
d_call: NA
j_call: TRBJ2-2
cdr3_aa: ASSSDWMNTGELF

v_call: TRBV7-3
d_call: NA
j_call: TRBJ2-2
cdr3_aa: ASSLRPGIGELF

v_call: TRBV24-1
d_call: TRBD2
j_call: TRBJ2-3
cdr3_aa: ATSDPGREGPADTQY

v_call: TRBV4-2
d_call: TRBD1
j_call: TRBJ1-1
cdr3_aa: ASSQDRGRNTEAF

v_call: TRBV6-5
d_call: NA
j_call: TRBJ1-1
cdr3_aa: ASTGTTNTEAF